This T cell receptor beta chain emerged from a study of memory CD4+ T cells and cytomegalovirus serostatus. Single viable CD3+CD4+CD8-CD45RO+ cells were sorted as the memory CD4+ T cells. Measured with immunoSEQ multiplex PCR; TCRdb has only the in-frame clones, and not every one. The repertoire has fewer than 90,000 clones, about 78% of them found once; the top ten carry around 2.6%. Source material: memory CD4+ T cells from blood. The TCR was taken from an adult in good health and CMV-seropositive.

CDR3 sequence: CASSSVWTGRTGELFF. CDR3 bases: TGTGCCAGCAGCTCGGTCTGGACAGGGCGGACCGGGGAGCTGTTTTTT. The J gene is TRBJ2-2, the V gene TRBV7-8, with 8 bases lining up with TRBD1. The ends lost 4 bases at V and 5 bases at J; junction bases unmatched: 9. CDR3 length: 16 residues. CDR1 and CDR2 (germline): SGHVS, FQNEAQ. The variable domain in full, with the rest retrieved from reference TRBV7-8 and TRBJ2-2, is GAGVSQSPRYKVAKRGQDVALRCDPISGHVSLFWYQQALGQGPEFLTYFQNEAQLDKSGLPSDRFFAERPEGSVSTLKIQRTQQEDSAVYLCASSSVWTGRTGELFFGEGSRLTVL.